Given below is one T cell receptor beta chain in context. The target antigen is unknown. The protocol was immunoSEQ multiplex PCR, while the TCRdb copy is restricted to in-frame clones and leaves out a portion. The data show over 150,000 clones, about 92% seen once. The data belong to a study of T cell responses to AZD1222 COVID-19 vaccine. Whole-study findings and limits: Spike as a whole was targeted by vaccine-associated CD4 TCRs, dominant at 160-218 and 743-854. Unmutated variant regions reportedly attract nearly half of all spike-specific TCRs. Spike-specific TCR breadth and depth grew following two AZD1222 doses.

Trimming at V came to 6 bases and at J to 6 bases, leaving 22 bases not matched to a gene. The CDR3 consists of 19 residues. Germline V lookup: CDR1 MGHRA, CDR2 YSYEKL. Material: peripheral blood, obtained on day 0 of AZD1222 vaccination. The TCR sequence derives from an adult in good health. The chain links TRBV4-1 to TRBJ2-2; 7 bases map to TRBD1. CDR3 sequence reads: CASRGSGTAKPFAAGELFF. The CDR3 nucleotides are TGCGCCAGCAGGGGATCCGGGACAGCCAAACCCTTTGCCGCCGGGGAGCTGTTTTTT.